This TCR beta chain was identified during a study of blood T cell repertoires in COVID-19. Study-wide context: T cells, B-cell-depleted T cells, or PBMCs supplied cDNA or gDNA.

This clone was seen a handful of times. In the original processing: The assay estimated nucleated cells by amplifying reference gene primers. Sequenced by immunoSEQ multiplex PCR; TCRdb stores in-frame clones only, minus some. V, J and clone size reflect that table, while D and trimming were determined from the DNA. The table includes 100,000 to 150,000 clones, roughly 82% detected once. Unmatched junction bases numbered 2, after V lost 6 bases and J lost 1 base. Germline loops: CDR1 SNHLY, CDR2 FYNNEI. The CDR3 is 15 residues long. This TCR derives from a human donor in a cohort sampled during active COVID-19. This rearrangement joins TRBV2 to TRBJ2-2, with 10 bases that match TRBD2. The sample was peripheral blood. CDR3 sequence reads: CASRRTSGNTGELFF. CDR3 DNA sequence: TGTGCCAGCAGGAGGACTAGCGGGAACACCGGGGAGCTGTTTTTT.